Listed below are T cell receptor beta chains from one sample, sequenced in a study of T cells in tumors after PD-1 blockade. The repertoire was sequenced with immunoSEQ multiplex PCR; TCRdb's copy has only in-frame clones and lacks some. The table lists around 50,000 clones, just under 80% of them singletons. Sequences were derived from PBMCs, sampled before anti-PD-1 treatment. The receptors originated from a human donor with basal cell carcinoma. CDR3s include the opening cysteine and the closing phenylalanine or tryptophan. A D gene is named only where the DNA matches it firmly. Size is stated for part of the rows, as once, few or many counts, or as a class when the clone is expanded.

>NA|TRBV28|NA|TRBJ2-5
CASSTTRGPPGAQYF
TGTGCCAGCAGCACCACTAGGGGACCTCCGGGGGCCCAGTACTTC
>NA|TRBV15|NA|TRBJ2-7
CATSYGLNEQYF
TGTGCCACCAGCTACGGACTCAACGAGCAGTACTTC
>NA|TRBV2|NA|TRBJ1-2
CASSVITQGYTF
TGTGCCAGCAGTGTCATAACTCAAGGCTACACCTTC
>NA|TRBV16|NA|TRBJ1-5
CASSPDGGGEQPQHF
TGTGCCAGCAGCCCTGATGGGGGGGGTGAACAGCCCCAGCATTTT
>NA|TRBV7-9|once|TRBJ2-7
CASSLPGVGSYEQYF
TGTGCCAGCAGCTTACCCGGGGTTGGATCCTACGAGCAGTACTTC
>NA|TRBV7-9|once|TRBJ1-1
CASSLPGGATEAFF
TGTGCCAGCAGCTTACCCGGGGGGGCCACTGAAGCTTTCTTT
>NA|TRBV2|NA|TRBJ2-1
CASSVDSRRGNEQFF
TGTGCCAGCAGCGTAGACTCACGGCGTGGCAATGAGCAGTTCTTC
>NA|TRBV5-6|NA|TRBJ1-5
CASSLGYAGHGQPQHF
TGTGCCAGCAGCTTGGGTTATGCAGGGCACGGACAGCCCCAGCATTTT
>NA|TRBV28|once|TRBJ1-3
CASSLGGHGDSGNTIYF
TGTGCCAGCAGTTTAGGGGGCCACGGGGACTCTGGAAACACCATATATTTT
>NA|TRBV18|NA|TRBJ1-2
CASSSSSAGGYTF
TGTGCCAGCTCATCTTCATCCGCCGGGGGCTACACCTTC
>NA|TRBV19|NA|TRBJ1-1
CASIPKFDHWRTEAFF
TGTGCCAGTATTCCTAAATTTGATCACTGGCGCACTGAAGCTTTCTTT
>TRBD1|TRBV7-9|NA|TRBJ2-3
CASSVGTALYSTDTQYF
TGTGCCAGCAGCGTTGGGACAGCTCTCTATAGCACAGATACGCAGTATTTT
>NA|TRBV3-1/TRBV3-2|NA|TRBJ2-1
CASSQDSGKKANEQFF
TGTGCCAGCAGCCAAGACAGTGGCAAAAAGGCCAATGAGCAGTTCTTC
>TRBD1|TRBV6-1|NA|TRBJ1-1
CASSGGRGRGSNTEAFF
TGTGCCAGCAGTGGGGGGAGGGGGCGAGGATCGAACACTGAAGCTTTCTTT
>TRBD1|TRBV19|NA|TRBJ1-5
CASSTGQQRQPQHF
TGTGCCAGTAGTACGGGACAGCAAAGGCAGCCCCAGCATTTT
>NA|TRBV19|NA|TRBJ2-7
CASSITGTQAYEQYF
TGTGCCAGTAGTATAACGGGGACACAAGCCTACGAGCAGTACTTC
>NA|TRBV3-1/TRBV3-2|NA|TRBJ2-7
CASSQGYSYEQYF
TGTGCCAGCAGCCAAGGCTACTCCTACGAGCAGTACTTC
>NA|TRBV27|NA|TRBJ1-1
CASRPFRGTEAFF
TGTGCCAGCAGACCCTTTAGGGGGACTGAAGCTTTCTTT
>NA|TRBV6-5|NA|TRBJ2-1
CASSYSNRVNEQFF
TGTGCCAGCAGTTACTCGAACCGTGTGAATGAGCAGTTCTTC
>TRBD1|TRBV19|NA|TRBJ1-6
CASRKTGGDNSPLHF
TGTGCCAGTAGGAAAACAGGGGGCGATAATTCACCCCTCCACTTT
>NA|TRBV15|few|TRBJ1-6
CATSRDPGGNSPLHF
TGTGCCACCAGCAGAGATCCAGGTGGGAATTCACCCCTCCACTTT
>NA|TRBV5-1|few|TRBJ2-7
CASSLDISHTYEQYF
TGCGCCAGCAGCTTGGATATTAGTCACACCTACGAGCAGTACTTC
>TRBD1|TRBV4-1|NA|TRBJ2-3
CASSQDHRGTDTQYF
TGCGCCAGCAGCCAAGATCACAGGGGAACAGATACGCAGTATTTT
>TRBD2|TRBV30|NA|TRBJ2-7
CACGGDRSYEQYF
TGTGCCTGCGGGGGGGACCGATCCTACGAGCAGTACTTC
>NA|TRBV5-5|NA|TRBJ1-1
CASSLDTEAFF
TGTGCCAGCAGCTTGGACACTGAAGCTTTCTTT
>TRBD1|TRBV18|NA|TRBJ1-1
CASSPAVPGQRNTEAFF
TGTGCCAGCTCACCTGCAGTCCCGGGACAGCGGAACACTGAAGCTTTCTTT
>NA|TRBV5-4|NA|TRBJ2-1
CASTFLPLGDEQFF
TGTGCCAGCACCTTTCTCCCCCTAGGCGATGAGCAGTTCTTC
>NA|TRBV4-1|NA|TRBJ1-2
CASSQGWTALYGYTF
TGCGCCAGCAGCCAAGGGTGGACAGCCCTCTATGGCTACACCTTC
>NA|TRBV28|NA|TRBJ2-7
CASSLAQGGNYEQYF
TGTGCCAGCAGTTTGGCACAGGGAGGAAACTACGAGCAGTACTTC
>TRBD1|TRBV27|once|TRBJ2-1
CASSLLGTGSYNEQFF
TGTGCCAGCAGTTTATTGGGGACAGGGTCGTACAATGAGCAGTTCTTC
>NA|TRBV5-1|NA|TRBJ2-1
CASSFEQAGYNEQFF
TGCGCCAGCAGCTTCGAACAGGCAGGCTACAATGAGCAGTTCTTC
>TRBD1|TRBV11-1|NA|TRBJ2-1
CASSLGDSSYNEQFF
TGTGCCAGCAGCTTGGGGGACAGCTCCTACAATGAGCAGTTCTTC
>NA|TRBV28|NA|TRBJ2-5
CASGRQGGETQYF
TGTGCCAGCGGGAGACAGGGAGGGGAGACCCAGTACTTC